The following is a T cell receptor (beta chain) sequence with its context. Authors' processing steps: Reference gene primer amplification gave estimated nucleated cell counts. Clones were sequenced by immunoSEQ multiplex PCR, and TCRdb holds only the in-frame ones, with some missing. The DNA was the basis for D and trimming; V, J and clone size are from that table. The sample has some 120,000 clones, more than 75% seen once; the top ten hold 3.7%. The germline V gene has CDR1 MNHEY and CDR2 SVGAGI. The ends lost 2 bases at V and 5 bases at J; junction bases unmatched: 6. The CDR3 is 15 amino acids. These data are taken from a study of blood T cell repertoires in COVID-19.

V is TRBV6-5 and J is TRBJ2-1; the match to TRBD1 covers 7 bases. This TCR came from a man aged 45-65 years with active COVID-19. Sequencing input: peripheral blood. The CDR3 sequence is CASSYTDRLNNEQFF. Written as DNA, the CDR3 is TGTGCCAGCAGTTACACGGACAGGCTGAACAATGAGCAGTTCTTC.